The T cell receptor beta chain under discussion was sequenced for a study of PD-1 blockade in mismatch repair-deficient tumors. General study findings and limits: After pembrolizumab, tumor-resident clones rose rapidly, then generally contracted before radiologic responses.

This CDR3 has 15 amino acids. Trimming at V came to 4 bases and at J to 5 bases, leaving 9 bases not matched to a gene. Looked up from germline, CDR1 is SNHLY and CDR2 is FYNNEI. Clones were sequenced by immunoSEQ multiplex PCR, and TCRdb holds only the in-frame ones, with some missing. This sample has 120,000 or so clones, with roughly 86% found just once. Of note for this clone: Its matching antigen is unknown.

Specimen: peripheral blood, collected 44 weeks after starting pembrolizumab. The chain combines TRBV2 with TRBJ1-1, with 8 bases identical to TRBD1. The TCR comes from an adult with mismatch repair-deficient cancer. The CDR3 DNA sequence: TGTGCCAGCAGTGGAACAGGGGGGAAGCAGACTGAAGCTTTCTTT. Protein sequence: CASSGTGGKQTEAFF.